The clone carrying this T cell receptor beta chain was seen only a few times. Its antigen is unidentified. This sample was taken from a study of molecular identifiers for immune sequencing clone quantification. Whole-study context: In replicates, RNA taken from roughly 21,000 or 96,000 naive CD8 cells was divided five ways, and four portions underwent sequencing.

Methods described previously were used for bulk TCR libraries, and listed TCR primers were applied. TCRdb reprocessed the PCR reads with MiXCR, giving one entry per CDR3 protein. Among approximately 100,000 distinct CDR3 sequences, 36% were seen once, and the ten largest hold less than 5.5%. Study results and limitations: Jurkat TCR RNA that was spiked in from one cell was reportedly detectable among under 1.2 million naive cells.

The receptor's source is a human donor in good health. Some libraries in this study had Jurkat cell RNA spiked in. Specimen: naive CD8+ T cells from blood, with Jurkat cell RNA spiked in. Subset meaning: FACS-sorted CD8+CD4-CCR7+CD45RA+ naive T cells.

The chain's CDR3 is CASKDSEKYTDTQYF. For the CDR3, the DNA is TGTGCCAGCAAAGATAGCGAGAAATACACAGATACGCAGTATTTT. The chain joins TRBV11-2 to TRBJ2-3; D perhaps matches TRBD2 (5 bases). The V and J ends lost 7 bases and 2 bases respectively, with 16 bases between them. There are 15 residues in the CDR3. CDR1 is SGHAT, CDR2 FQNNGV, per germline.